This T cell receptor beta chain comes out of a study of T cells after yellow fever vaccination. Study results and caveats: Clones that expanded after primary vaccination mostly reappeared after the booster (roughly 96% CD4, 70% to 90% CD8). Clonotypes appearing in both CD4 and CD8 compartments existed, and their share was small. Abundant bulk-population clonotypes could contaminate the FACS-sorted repertoires.

TCR cDNA, made by 5'RACE template switching, carried an added universal primer site and UMIs. MiXCR, applied by TCRdb to the 5' RACE reads, yields one record per CDR3 protein. The table has nearly 350,000 distinct CDR3 sequences, roughly 8.3% seen once. For this clonotype: Its cognate antigen is unknown.

The CDR3 runs 17 residues. Germline CDR1 SNHLY, CDR2 FYNNEI. The V end was cut by 6 bases, the J end by 5 bases, with 23 bases between. Sequencing was performed on PBMCs, taken roughly 45 days after the first yellow fever vaccination. The TCR was taken from a man younger than 35 who received the YFV17D yellow fever vaccine. The chain has TRBV2 and TRBJ1-5; a weak D match, TRBD1 (6 bases). CDR3 sequence reads: CASSPTGRTEYHQPQHF. As DNA, the CDR3 is TGTGCCAGCAGCCCGACGGGCCGGACAGAGTATCATCAGCCCCAGCATTTT.